A selection of T cell receptor beta chains follows, all from one sample in a study of T cells after yellow fever vaccination. TCRdb reprocessed the 5' RACE reads with MiXCR, giving one entry per CDR3 protein. Of some 560,000 distinct CDR3 sequences in the sample, less than 20% were seen once. The specimen comprised PBMCs, sampled 15 days after the yellow fever booster vaccination. These receptors were collected from a man aged 25 to 40 who received the YFV17D yellow fever vaccine. Both conserved end residues are part of each CDR3. Each record gives: V gene, clone size, D gene, J gene, CDR3 protein, CDR3 DNA. The D gene is left open where the match is weak. Not every row has a clone size; where given, it reads once, few, many or a size class.

TRBV6-5	.	TRBD2	TRBJ2-1	CASIWREGLGNEQFF	TGTGCCAGCATTTGGCGGGAGGGCCTTGGAAATGAGCAGTTCTTC
TRBV7-9	few	.	TRBJ1-1	CASSFKNEAFF	TGTGCCAGCAGCTTTAAGAATGAAGCTTTCTTT
TRBV7-2	.	.	TRBJ1-3	CASSLISSGNTIYF	TGTGCCAGCAGCCTCATAAGCTCTGGAAACACCATATATTTT
TRBV2	.	.	TRBJ2-3	CASSVQGASTDTQYF	TGTGCCAGCAGCGTACAGGGAGCTAGCACAGATACGCAGTATTTT
TRBV20-1	.	TRBD2	TRBJ2-7	CSATAGVGEQYF	TGCAGTGCAACGGCGGGAGTTGGCGAGCAGTACTTC
TRBV7-2	.	.	TRBJ2-1	CASSSAGQGYEQFF	TGTGCCAGCAGCTCGGCGGGCCAGGGTTATGAGCAGTTCTTC
TRBV11-2	.	.	TRBJ1-2	CASSLDFGRYGYTF	TGTGCCAGCAGCTTAGATTTCGGGAGGTATGGCTACACCTTC
TRBV5-1	few	TRBD1	TRBJ1-5	CASSFGDSYNQPQHF	TGCGCCAGCAGCTTTGGGGACAGTTACAATCAGCCCCAGCATTTT
TRBV6-2/TRBV6-3	few	.	TRBJ2-7	CASTLGAGSYEQYF	TGTGCCAGCACCTTAGGAGCGGGCTCCTACGAGCAGTACTTC
TRBV12-3/TRBV12-4	.	TRBD1	TRBJ2-1	CASSFRDRGKDNEQFF	TGTGCCAGCAGTTTCCGGGACAGGGGAAAGGACAATGAGCAGTTCTTC
TRBV5-1	few	.	TRBJ2-3	CASSLGTVADTQYF	TGCGCCAGCAGCTTGGGGACAGTAGCAGATACGCAGTATTTT
TRBV12-3/TRBV12-4	.	.	TRBJ2-2	CASSQGASTGELFF	TGTGCCAGCAGTCAAGGGGCGAGCACCGGGGAGCTGTTTTTT
TRBV4-3	.	.	TRBJ2-3	CASSPGVNTDTQYF	TGCGCCAGCAGCCCGGGGGTAAACACAGATACGCAGTATTTT
TRBV7-9	few	TRBD2	TRBJ2-7	CASSFTSGRAGSYEQYF	TGTGCCAGCAGCTTCACTAGCGGGAGGGCGGGCTCCTACGAGCAGTACTTC
TRBV18	many	.	TRBJ2-2	CASSPPGNTGELFF	TGTGCCAGCTCACCACCGGGGAACACCGGGGAGCTGTTTTTT
TRBV5-5	many	TRBD1	TRBJ2-5	CASSLGLTGEETQYF	TGTGCCAGCAGCTTGGGACTAACAGGGGAGGAGACCCAGTACTTC
TRBV2	.	TRBD1	TRBJ2-7	CAGGQLSYEQYF	TGTGCCGGGGGACAGCTATCCTACGAGCAGTACTTC
TRBV27	.	.	TRBJ2-1	CASSMPGLGGWITRNEQFF	TGTGCCAGCAGTATGCCGGGCCTTGGGGGTTGGATAACCCGAAATGAGCAGTTCTTC
TRBV7-8	.	TRBD1	TRBJ1-1	CASSLGGTGVNTEAFF	TGTGCCAGCAGCTTAGGGGGGACAGGGGTGAACACTGAAGCTTTCTTT
TRBV15	few	.	TRBJ2-7	CATSRASGPYEQYF	TGTGCCACCAGCAGAGCCAGCGGCCCCTACGAGCAGTACTTC
TRBV7-8	few	.	TRBJ1-5	CASSVNRQYQPQHF	TGTGCCAGCAGCGTAAATAGGCAATATCAGCCCCAGCATTTT
TRBV7-2	few	.	TRBJ1-2	CASSYPGSLYGYTF	TGTGCCAGCAGCTACCCAGGGAGTTTGTATGGCTACACCTTC
TRBV20-1	few	TRBD2	TRBJ2-7	CSARNSGRYEQYF	TGCAGTGCTAGAAATAGCGGGAGATACGAGCAGTACTTC
TRBV6-5	.	.	TRBJ1-5	CASSYRGTEPQHF	TGTGCCAGCAGTTACCGCGGGACTGAGCCCCAGCATTTT
TRBV20-1	few	.	TRBJ2-3	CSPRQRTGDTQYF	TGCAGTCCCCGACAGCGAACCGGGGATACGCAGTATTTT
TRBV7-2	.	.	TRBJ2-7	CASSRSTRGSYEQYF	TGTGCCAGCAGCCGCTCCACTCGAGGGTCCTACGAGCAGTACTTC
TRBV9	many	.	TRBJ2-2	CASSVGLSRGTGELFF	TGTGCCAGCAGCGTAGGTCTATCGAGGGGGACCGGGGAGCTGTTTTTT
TRBV29-1	.	.	TRBJ2-1	CSVRTYNEQFF	TGCAGCGTGAGGACTTACAATGAGCAGTTCTTC
TRBV30	.	TRBD1	TRBJ2-5	CAWSVWDRGTQYF	TGTGCCTGGAGTGTATGGGACAGGGGGACCCAGTACTTC
TRBV12-3/TRBV12-4	.	.	TRBJ2-3	CSSILGAGTDTQYF	TGTTCCAGCATACTGGGGGCAGGCACAGATACGCAGTATTTT
TRBV12-3/TRBV12-4	few	.	TRBJ1-1	CASTLQTGPEAFF	TGTGCCAGCACCCTCCAGACAGGCCCTGAAGCTTTCTTT
TRBV7-8	few	TRBD2	TRBJ2-5	CASSYRTSGPQETQYF	TGTGCCAGCAGTTACAGGACTAGCGGACCCCAAGAGACCCAGTACTTC
TRBV12-3/TRBV12-4	.	.	TRBJ2-7	CASRTEQPSSYEQYF	TGTGCCAGCCGGACTGAACAGCCAAGCTCCTACGAGCAGTACTTC
TRBV5-1	.	TRBD1	TRBJ1-2	CASSPVTGFGTNYGYTF	TGCGCCAGCAGCCCCGTGACAGGGTTTGGGACTAACTATGGCTACACCTTC
TRBV7-2	few	.	TRBJ2-7	CASSQGGKRIYEQYF	TGTGCCAGCAGCCAGGGAGGAAAGCGGATCTACGAGCAGTACTTC
TRBV5-6	.	TRBD2	TRBJ2-5	CASSWWTSEETQYF	TGTGCCAGCAGCTGGTGGACTAGCGAGGAGACCCAGTACTTC
TRBV20-1	.	.	TRBJ2-1	CSARQEWYNEQFF	TGCAGTGCTAGACAGGAGTGGTACAATGAGCAGTTCTTC
TRBV4-3	few	.	TRBJ2-5	CASSASQGRKETQYF	TGCGCCAGCAGCGCCTCACAGGGACGAAAAGAGACCCAGTACTTC
TRBV25-1	few	.	TRBJ1-1	CASTGSAGQNTEAFF	TGTGCCAGCACAGGGTCGGCAGGGCAAAACACTGAAGCTTTCTTT
TRBV7-8	few	.	TRBJ2-2	CASALPGTGELFF	TGTGCCAGCGCGCTCCCCGGCACCGGGGAGCTGTTTTTT
TRBV25-1	.	.	TRBJ2-3	CASIPGEPSTDTQYF	TGTGCCAGCATCCCGGGAGAGCCGTCCACAGATACGCAGTATTTT
TRBV25-1	.	TRBD2	TRBJ2-1	CATREREQFF	TGTGCCACGCGGGAGAGGGAGCAGTTCTTC
TRBV12-3/TRBV12-4	few	TRBD1	TRBJ1-5	CASSVAGQNNQPQHF	TGTGCCAGCAGTGTAGCGGGACAGAACAATCAGCCCCAGCATTTT
TRBV5-1	.	.	TRBJ2-5	CASSRDTLETQYF	TGCGCCAGCAGCCGAGACACCCTAGAGACCCAGTACTTC
TRBV10-2	.	.	TRBJ2-7	CASSEYRGSEQYF	TGCGCCAGCAGTGAGTATAGGGGCAGCGAGCAGTACTTC
TRBV7-2	.	.	TRBJ2-1	CASSGRHNEQFF	TGTGCCAGCAGCGGGAGACACAATGAGCAGTTCTTC
TRBV9	.	TRBD1	TRBJ2-3	CASSGGQGGTDTQYF	TGTGCCAGCAGCGGAGGACAGGGGGGCACAGATACGCAGTATTTT
TRBV3-1	.	.	TRBJ1-1	CASSPRVLNTEAFF	TGTGCCAGCAGCCCCCGGGTCCTGAACACTGAAGCTTTCTTT
TRBV21-1	few	.	TRBJ1-2	CASSKSSRSRDRPNYGYTF	TGTGCCAGCAGCAAGAGCTCTAGGTCCCGGGACAGGCCTAACTATGGCTACACCTTC
TRBV19	few	.	TRBJ2-7	CASQSALYEQYF	TGTGCCAGTCAGAGCGCACTCTACGAGCAGTACTTC
TRBV19	.	TRBD1	TRBJ2-3	CASAPLGQTHDTQYF	TGTGCCAGCGCACCCTTGGGACAGACCCACGATACGCAGTATTTT
TRBV20-1	.	TRBD2	TRBJ2-1	CSARVSGASGSYNEQFF	TGCAGTGCTAGAGTCTCCGGCGCTAGCGGCTCCTACAATGAGCAGTTCTTC
TRBV19	.	TRBD1	TRBJ2-5	CATRGGNLETQYF	TGTGCCACGAGAGGGGGCAATTTGGAGACCCAGTACTTC
TRBV5-8	.	.	TRBJ2-4	CAISPGILCIQYF	TGTGCCATCAGCCCCGGCATCCTCTGCATTCAGTACTTC
TRBV5-4	.	.	TRBJ2-6	CASSSGTGNGANVLTF	TGTGCCAGCAGCTCCGGAACAGGGAACGGGGCCAACGTCCTGACTTTC